This TCR beta chain was found in a study of blood T cell repertoires in COVID-19. Trimming cost V 1 base and J 9 bases, with 13 bases left between them. CDR3 length equals 13 residues. The germline gives CDR1 KGHSY, CDR2 FQNENV. Clones were read by immunoSEQ multiplex PCR, and TCRdb kept only the in-frame ones, dropping some. The table records 58,000 or so clones, more than 60% of them present only once. This receptor was taken from a human donor in a cohort sampled during active COVID-19. The V call is TRBV16, the J call TRBJ2-7; D is perhaps TRBD2 (6 bases). The source material was peripheral blood. The CDR3 nucleotides are TGTGCCAGCAGCCAATATGAGGGACTGGGGCAGTACTTC. Amino acid sequence: CASSQYEGLGQYF.